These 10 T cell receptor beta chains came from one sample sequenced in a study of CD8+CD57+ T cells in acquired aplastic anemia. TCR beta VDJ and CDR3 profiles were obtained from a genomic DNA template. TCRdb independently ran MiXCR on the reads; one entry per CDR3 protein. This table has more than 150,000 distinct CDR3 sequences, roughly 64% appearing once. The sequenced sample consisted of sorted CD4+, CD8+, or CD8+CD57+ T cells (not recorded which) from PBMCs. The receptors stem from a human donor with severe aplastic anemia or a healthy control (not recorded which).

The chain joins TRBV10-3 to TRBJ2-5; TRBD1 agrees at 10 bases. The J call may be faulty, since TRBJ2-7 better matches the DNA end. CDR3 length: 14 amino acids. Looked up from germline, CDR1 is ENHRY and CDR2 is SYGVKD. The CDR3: CATLTGGLSYEQYF. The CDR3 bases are TGTGCCACCTTGACAGGGGGCCTCTCCTACGAGCAGTACTTC.

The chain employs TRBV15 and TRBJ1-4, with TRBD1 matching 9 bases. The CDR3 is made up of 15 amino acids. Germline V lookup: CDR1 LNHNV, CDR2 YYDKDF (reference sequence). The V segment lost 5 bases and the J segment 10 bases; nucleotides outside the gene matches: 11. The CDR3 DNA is TGTGCCACCAGCCGGAGACCGGGACAGGGAGGAAAACTGTTTTTT. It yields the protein CATSRRPGQGGKLFF.

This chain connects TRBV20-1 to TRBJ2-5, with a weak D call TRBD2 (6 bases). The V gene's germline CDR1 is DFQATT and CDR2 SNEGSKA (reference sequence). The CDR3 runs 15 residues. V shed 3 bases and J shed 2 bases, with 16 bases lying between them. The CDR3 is CSASDRDFGQETQYF. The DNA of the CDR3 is TGCAGTGCTAGCGACCGGGACTTCGGACAAGAGACCCAGTACTTC.

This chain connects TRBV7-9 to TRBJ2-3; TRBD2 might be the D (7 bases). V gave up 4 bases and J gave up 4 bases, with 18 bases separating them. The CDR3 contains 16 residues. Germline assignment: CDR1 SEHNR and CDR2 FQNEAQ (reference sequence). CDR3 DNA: TGTGCCAGCAGCTCGTTGGGGGGGCACGGGGCAGATACGCAGTATTTT. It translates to CASSSLGGHGADTQYF. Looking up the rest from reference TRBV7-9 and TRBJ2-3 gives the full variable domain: DTGVSQNPRHKITKRGQNVTFRCDPISEHNRLYWYRQTLGQGPEFLTYFQNEAQLEKSRLLSDRFSAERPKGSFSTLEIQRTEQGDSAMYLCASSSLGGHGADTQYFGPGTRLTVL.

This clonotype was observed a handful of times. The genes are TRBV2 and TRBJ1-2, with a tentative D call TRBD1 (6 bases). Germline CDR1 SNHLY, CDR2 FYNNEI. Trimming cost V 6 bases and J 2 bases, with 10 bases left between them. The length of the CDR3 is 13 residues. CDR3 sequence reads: CASRDSLNYGYTF. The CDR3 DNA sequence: TGTGCCAGCAGGGACAGCTTAAACTATGGCTACACCTTC.

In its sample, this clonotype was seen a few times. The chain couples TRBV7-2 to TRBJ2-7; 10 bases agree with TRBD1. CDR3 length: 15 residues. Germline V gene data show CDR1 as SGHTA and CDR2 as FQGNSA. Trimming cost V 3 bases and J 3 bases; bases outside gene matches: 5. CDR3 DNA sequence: TGTGCCAGCAGCTTGGCCGGACAGGGGGGCTACGAGCAGTACTTC. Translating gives CASSLAGQGGYEQYF.

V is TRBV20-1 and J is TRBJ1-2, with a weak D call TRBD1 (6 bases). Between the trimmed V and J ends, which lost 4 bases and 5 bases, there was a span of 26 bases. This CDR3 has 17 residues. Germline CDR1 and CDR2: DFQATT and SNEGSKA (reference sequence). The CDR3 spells CSANKSGTRKRGYGYTF. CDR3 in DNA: TGCAGTGCTAATAAATCCGGGACACGAAAACGTGGTTATGGCTACACCTTC.

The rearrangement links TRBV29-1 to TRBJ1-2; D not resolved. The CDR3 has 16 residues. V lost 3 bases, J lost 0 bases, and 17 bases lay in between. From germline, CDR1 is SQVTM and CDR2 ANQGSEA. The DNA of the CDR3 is TGCAGCGTTGAGTTAGCTGGGTACACCACTAACTATGGCTACACCTTC. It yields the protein CSVELAGYTTNYGYTF.

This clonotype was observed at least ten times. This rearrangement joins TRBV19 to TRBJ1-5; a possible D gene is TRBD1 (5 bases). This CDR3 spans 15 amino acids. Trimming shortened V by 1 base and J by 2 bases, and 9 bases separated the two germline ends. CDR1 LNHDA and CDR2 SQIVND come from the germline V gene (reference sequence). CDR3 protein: CASSIVGGGNQPQHF. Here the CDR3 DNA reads TGTGCCAGTAGTATAGTAGGAGGGGGCAATCAGCCCCAGCATTTT.

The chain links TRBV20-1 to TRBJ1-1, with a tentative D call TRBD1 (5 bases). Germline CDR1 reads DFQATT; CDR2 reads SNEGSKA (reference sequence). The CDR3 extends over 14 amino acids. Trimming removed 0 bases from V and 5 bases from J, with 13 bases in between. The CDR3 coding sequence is TGCAGTGCTAGAGATTTCAGGGTACAGACTGAAGCTTTCTTT. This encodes CSARDFRVQTEAFF.